The text below deals with one T cell receptor beta chain. These data are taken from a study of T cell changes during pregnancy in multiple sclerosis. The table came from immunoSEQ multiplex PCR; TCRdb's copy has only in-frame clones and leaves some out. The table records about 100,000 clones, around 92% of them present only once. CDR1 and CDR2 from the germline V gene are MNHEY and SVGAGI. The V end was cut by 5 bases, the J end by 0 bases, with 7 bases between. The CDR3 sequence is 13 residues long. Sequencing was performed on peripheral blood, taken after pregnancy. The chain employs TRBV6-5 and TRBJ1-2, with TRBD1 as a possible D gene (6 bases). The sequence was collected from a female donor with multiple sclerosis, enrolled in a pregnancy study. The CDR3 sequence is CASSGQTNYGYTF. In nucleotides, the CDR3 is TGTGCCAGCAGTGGACAGACTAACTATGGCTACACCTTC.